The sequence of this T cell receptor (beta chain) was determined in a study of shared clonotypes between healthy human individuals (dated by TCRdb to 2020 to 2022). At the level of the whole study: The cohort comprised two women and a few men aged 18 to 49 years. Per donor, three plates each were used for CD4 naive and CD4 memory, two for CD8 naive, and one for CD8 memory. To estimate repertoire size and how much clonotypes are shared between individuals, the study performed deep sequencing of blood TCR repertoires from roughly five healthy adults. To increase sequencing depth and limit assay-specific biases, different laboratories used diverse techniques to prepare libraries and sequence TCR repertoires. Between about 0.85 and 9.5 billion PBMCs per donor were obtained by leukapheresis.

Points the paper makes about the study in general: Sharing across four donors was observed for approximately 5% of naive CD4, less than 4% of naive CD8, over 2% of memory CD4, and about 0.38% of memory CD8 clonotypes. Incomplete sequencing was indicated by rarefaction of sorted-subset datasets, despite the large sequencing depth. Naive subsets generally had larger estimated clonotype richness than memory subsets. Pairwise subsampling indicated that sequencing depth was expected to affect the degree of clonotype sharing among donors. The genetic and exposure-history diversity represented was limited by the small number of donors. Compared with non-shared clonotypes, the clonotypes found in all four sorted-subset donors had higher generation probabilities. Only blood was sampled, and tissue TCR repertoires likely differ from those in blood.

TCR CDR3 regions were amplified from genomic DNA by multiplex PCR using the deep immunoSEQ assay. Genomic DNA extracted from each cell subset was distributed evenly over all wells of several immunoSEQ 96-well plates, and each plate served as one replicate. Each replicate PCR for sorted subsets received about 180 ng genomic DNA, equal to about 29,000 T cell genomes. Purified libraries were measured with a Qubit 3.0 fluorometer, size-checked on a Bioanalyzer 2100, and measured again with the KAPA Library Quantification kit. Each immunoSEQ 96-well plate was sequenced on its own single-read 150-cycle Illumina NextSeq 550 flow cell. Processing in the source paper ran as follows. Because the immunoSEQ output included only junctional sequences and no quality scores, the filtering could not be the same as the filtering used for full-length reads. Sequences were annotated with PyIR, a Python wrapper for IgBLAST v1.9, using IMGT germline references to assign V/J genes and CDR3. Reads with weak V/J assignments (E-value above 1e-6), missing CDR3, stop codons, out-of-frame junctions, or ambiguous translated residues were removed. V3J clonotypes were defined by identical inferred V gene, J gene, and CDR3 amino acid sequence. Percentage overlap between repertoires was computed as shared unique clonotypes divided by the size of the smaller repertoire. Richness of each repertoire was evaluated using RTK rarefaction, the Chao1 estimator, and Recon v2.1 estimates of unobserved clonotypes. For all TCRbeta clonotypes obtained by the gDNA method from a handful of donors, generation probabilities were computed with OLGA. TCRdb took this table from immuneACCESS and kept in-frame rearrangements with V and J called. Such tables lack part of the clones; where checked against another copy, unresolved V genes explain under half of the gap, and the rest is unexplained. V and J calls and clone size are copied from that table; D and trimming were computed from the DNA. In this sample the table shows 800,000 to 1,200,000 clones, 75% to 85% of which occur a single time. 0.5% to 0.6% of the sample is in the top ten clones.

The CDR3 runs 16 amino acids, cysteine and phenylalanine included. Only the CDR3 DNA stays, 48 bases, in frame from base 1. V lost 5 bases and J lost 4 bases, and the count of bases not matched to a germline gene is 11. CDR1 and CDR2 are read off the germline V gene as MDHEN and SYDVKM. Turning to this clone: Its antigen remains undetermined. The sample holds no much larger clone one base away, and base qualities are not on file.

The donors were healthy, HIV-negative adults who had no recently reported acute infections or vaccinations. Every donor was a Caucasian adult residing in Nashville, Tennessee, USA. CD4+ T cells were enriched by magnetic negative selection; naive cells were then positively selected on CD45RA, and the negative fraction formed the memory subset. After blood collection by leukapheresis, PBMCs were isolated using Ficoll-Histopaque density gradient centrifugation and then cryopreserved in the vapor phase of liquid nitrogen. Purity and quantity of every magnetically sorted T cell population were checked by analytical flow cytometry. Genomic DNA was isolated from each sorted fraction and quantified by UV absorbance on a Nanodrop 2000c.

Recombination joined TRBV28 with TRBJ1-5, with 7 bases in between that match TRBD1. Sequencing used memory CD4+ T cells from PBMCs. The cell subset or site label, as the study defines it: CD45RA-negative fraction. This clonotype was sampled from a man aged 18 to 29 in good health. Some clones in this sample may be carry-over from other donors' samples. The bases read TGTGCCAGCAGTACACAGGGGCTTTCCGTTAATCAGCCCCAGCATTTT. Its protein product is CASSTQGLSVNQPQHF.